What follows describes a single T cell receptor (beta chain). Its target is not known. This specimen comes from a study of blood T cells in healthy people across ages. About the research overall: Template switching recovered approximately one barcoded beta molecule for every two T cells.

V was clipped by 0 bases and J by 4 bases; unmatched bases: 6. There are 15 residues in the CDR3. CDR1 is SGHRS and CDR2 is YFSETQ in the germline V gene. With a J-beta primer mix and a sample-barcoded 5' primer, a second PCR ran roughly 6 to 12 cycles. TCRdb reprocessed the 5' RACE reads via MiXCR and lists one record per CDR3 protein. Among approximately 900,000 distinct CDR3 sequences, around 46% were seen once, and the ten largest hold about an eighth. Study findings and constraints: A conclusive naive versus antigen-experienced comparison was prevented by the unsorted PBMCs.

The sequence came from a man younger than 45 in good health. The sequenced sample was blood. The chain combines TRBV5-1 with TRBJ2-7; 8 bases match TRBD1. The CDR3 sequence: CASSLGPGQEYEQYF. As DNA, the CDR3 is TGCGCCAGCAGCTTGGGCCCGGGACAGGAATACGAGCAGTACTTC.